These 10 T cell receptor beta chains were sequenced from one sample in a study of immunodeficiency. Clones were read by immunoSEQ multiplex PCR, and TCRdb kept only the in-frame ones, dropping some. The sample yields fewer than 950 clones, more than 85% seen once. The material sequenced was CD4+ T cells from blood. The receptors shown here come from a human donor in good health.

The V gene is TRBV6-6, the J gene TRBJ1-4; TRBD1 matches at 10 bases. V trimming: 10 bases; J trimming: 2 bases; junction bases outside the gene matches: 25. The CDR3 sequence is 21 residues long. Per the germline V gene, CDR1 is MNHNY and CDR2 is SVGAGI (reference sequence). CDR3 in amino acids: CATGRSSGLRDRGSTNEKLFF. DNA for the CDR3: TGTGCCACCGGTAGATCGAGTGGGCTTCGGGACAGGGGAAGTACTAATGAAAAACTGTTTTTT.

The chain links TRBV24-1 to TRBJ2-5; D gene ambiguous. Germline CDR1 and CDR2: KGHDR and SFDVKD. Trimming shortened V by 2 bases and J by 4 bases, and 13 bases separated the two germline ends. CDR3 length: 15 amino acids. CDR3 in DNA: TGTGCCACCAGTGATTCCACACGACCTTTAGAGACCCAGTACTTC. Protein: CATSDSTRPLETQYF.

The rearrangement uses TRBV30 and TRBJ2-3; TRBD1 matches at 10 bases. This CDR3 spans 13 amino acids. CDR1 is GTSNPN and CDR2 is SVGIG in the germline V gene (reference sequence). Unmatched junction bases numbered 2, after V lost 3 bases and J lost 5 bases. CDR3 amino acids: CAWSGDRGDTQYF. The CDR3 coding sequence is TGTGCCTGGAGCGGGGACAGGGGAGATACGCAGTATTTT.

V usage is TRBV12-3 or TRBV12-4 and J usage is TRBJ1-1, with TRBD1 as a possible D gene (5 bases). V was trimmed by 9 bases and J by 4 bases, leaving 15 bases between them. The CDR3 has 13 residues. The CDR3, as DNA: TGTGCCAGTCGGCAGGGTGGTGCCACTGAAGCTTTCTTT. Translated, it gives CASRQGGATEAFF.

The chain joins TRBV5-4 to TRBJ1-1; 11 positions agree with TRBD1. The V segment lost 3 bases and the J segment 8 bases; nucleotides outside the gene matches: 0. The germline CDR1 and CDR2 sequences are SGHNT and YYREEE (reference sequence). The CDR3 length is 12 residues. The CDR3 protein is CASSWDRGEAFF. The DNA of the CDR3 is TGTGCCAGCAGCTGGGACAGGGGGGAAGCTTTCTTT.

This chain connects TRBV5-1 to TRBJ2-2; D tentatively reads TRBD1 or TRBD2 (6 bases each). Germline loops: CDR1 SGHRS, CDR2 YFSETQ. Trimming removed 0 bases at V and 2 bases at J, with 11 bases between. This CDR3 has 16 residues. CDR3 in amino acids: CASSLVSGANTGELFF. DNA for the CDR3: TGCGCCAGCAGCTTGGTTTCGGGGGCTAACACCGGGGAGCTGTTTTTT.

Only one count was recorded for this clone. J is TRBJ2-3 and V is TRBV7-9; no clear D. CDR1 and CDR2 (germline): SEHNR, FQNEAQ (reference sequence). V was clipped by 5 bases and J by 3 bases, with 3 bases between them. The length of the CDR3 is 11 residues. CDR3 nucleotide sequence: TGTGCCAGCAGCCAAACAGATACGCAGTATTTT. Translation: CASSQTDTQYF.

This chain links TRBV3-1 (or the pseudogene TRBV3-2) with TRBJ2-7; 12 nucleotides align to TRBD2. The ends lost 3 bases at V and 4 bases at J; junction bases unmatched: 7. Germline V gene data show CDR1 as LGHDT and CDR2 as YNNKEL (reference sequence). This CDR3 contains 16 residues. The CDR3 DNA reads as TGTGCCAGCAGCCATCGCCAAGGACTAGCGGGGTACGAGCAGTACTTC. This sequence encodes CASSHRQGLAGYEQYF.

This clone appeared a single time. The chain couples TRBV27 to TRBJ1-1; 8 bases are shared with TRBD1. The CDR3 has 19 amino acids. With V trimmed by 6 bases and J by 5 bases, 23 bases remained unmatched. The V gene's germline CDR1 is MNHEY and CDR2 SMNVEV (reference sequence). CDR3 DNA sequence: TGTGCCAGCAGACAATATTCGGCCCTCACAGGGGGGGGAGGGACTGAAGCTTTCTTT. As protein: CASRQYSALTGGGGTEAFF.

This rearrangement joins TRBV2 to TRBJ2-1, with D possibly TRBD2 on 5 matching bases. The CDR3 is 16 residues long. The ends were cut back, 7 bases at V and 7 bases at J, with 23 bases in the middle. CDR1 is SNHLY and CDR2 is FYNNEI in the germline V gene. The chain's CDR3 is CASIKTRVSSRNEQFF. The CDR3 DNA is TGTGCCAGCATAAAGACGAGGGTATCATCTCGGAATGAGCAGTTCTTC.